The subject of this entry is one T cell receptor (beta chain). Its antigen remains unidentified. The record has no base qualities; no much larger clone is one base away. The label giving this sample's time point can be read as: recipient sample about 28 days before transplant, after cytoreduction. Recipient blood was collected about 28 days before transplant and at days 30, 100 and 180 after transplant. Nuclei Lysis Solution was used to extract genomic DNA from fresh or cryopreserved unfractionated peripheral blood mononuclear cells. CDR1 SGHRS and CDR2 YFSETQ were looked up in the germline V gene. The germline V end is reduced by 3 bases and the J end by 8 bases; junction bases left unmatched: 7. From the cysteine through the phenylalanine, the CDR3 covers 15 amino acids. This entry keeps only the CDR3 DNA: 45 bases, framed from base 1. The data are from a study of T cell clonotyping in hematopoietic cell transplantation (dated by TCRdb to about 2021). Regarding the complete study: Recipient samples taken before transplant were obtained following cytoreduction. A total of under 150 blood samples were collected in the study from roughly 32 consecutive transplant recipients and their related donors. Patient recruitment ran from late 2015 to early 2017, and follow-up continued until late 2020 or death. What the authors observed across the whole study: The sample size was limited, and because cells were not sorted, the contributions of CD4 and CD8 repertoires could not be separated. Inverse Simpson Index values from donors and from recipients before transplant predicted broader TCR repertoire diversity after transplant. Recipient repertoires showed only a small fraction of overlap with donor repertoires, and over 97% appeared de novo at the given depth. A decrease in recipient TCR diversity was observed after transplant, and a progressive increase in pathologically expanded clonotypes was seen from day 30 to day 180.

TCR beta CDR3 regions were amplified from genomic DNA with the immunoSEQ assay, a bias-controlled multiplex PCR using V- and J-specific primers. In a second PCR step, the CDR3 amplicons were tagged with a proprietary barcode plus Illumina adapter sequences. An Illumina MiSeq instrument was used for sequencing of the CDR3 libraries. The original pipeline was this. Export and quality control were done with immunoSEQ Analyzer 3.0, while downstream analyses used R Bioconductor and Immunarch. Only productive rearrangements in the normalized downsampled data set went into calculating the repertoire metrics. In the normalized cohort, a clonotype counted as pathologically expanded if the clonotype was larger than 5 templates. The Inverse Simpson Index served as the measure of repertoire diversity. To capture all clonotypes, CMV-specificity analyses were performed on the non-normalized data set. TCRdb provides this immuneACCESS table in a form limited to in-frame rearrangements. Some clones are lacking; in checked studies, under half of them reflect an unresolved V gene, and why the rest are absent is not known. V, J and clone size derive from that table, while D and trimming were established from the DNA sequence. In this sample the table shows some 30,000 clones, 60% to 85% of which occur a single time. Together, the top ten hold roughly 6.8% of the sample.

The starting material was peripheral blood mononuclear cells, obtained before stem cell transplant. The TCR originated in a woman aged 25 to 45 with chronic myeloid leukemia. Some clones in this sample may be carry-over from other donors' samples. The chain uses TRBV5-1 and TRBJ2-1, with 11 bases in between that match TRBD1. Read as DNA, the sequence is TGCGCCAGCAGCTATTTCGGGACAGGGGGATATGAGCAGTTCTTC. Its product reads: CASSYFGTGGYEQFF. The full variable domain, completed from the reference TRBV5-1 and TRBJ2-1 proteins outside the CDR3, reads KAGVTQTPRYLIKTRGQQVTLSCSPISGHRSVSWYQQTPGQGLQFLFEYFSETQRNKGNFPGRFSGRQFSNSRSEMNVSTLELGDSALYLCASSYFGTGGYEQFFGPGTRLTVL.